This T cell receptor beta chain was sequenced in a study of a mutant IDH1 vaccine in newly diagnosed glioma (dated by TCRdb to the early 2020s). Background for the entire study: Across visits V03 through V10, patients got a total of eight vaccinations, given in weeks 1, 3, 5, 7, 11, 15, 19 and 23. Longitudinal TCRB deep sequencing was done for some 26 treated patients, wherever samples were available for exploratory analyses. Of the 32 patients who were treated, approximately 60% were male and approximately 38% were female, and the mean age was around 40 years. Vaccination was initiated 4-6 weeks after radiotherapy alone, or concurrently with temozolomide cycles in the chemotherapy-containing groups. Six visits were used for peripheral blood collection: V03 (baseline), V05, V07, V10, V12 and V13. Prior to enrollment, standard therapy consisting of radiotherapy alone, temozolomide alone, or radiochemotherapy with temozolomide had been administered to patients, with the combination being received by most patients.

In the case of this clone: The antigen this receptor binds is unknown. Base qualities were left out, and no much larger clone turns up one base away.

Library preparation used the immunoSEQ multiplex PCR assay. Rearranged TCR beta chain sequences were amplified using the hsTCRB Kit according to the manufacturer's protocol. An Illumina MiSeq was used to sequence the TCRB libraries. The study's processing was this. The kit vendor's proprietary platform handled demultiplexing, trimming and gene mapping. The table comes from immuneACCESS by way of TCRdb, which keeps in-frame sequences with V and J called. Part of the clones is missing from these tables; in studies checked, under half for an unresolved V gene and the rest for unknown reasons. V, J and clone size derive from that table, while D and trimming were established from the DNA sequence. The sample table shows more than 40,000 clones, and about 77% are seen once. About 1.8% of the sample is held by the ten biggest clonotypes. Interpreted using the paper, the time point label stands for: week 5, during vaccination. A 20-mer mutant IDH1 peptide at 300 micrograms in Montanide made up each vaccine dose, which was injected subcutaneously together with topical imiquimod. Donors had newly diagnosed WHO grade 3 or 4 IDH1-mutant astrocytomas with loss of nuclear ATRX. The samples were drawn from NOA16, a multicentre, single-arm, open-label phase I trial in Germany that tested a mutant IDH1 peptide vaccine in humans for the first time. Genomic DNA for TCRB sequencing was extracted from EDTA blood using the DNeasy Blood and Tissue Kit.

The CDR3 has 15 amino acids, counting the end cysteine and phenylalanine. Only the CDR3 part of the read is kept: 45 bases, read in frame from the first base. CDR1 and CDR2, per the germline V gene (reference sequence), are LNHDA and SQIVND. V gives up 11 bases and J gives up 0 bases, and the segment between their germline ends measures 17 bases. Here is what the overall study found, with its caveats: Immune responses induced by the vaccine were seen in over 90% of patients across multiple MHC alleles. Pseudoprogression appeared unrelated to alterations in the top peripheral T cell clonotypes detected by TCRB sequencing. Selection of PBMC samples for TCRB deep sequencing was based on availability. The authors stated that sample limitations prevented analyses of patient blood samples from being reproduced.

The source is a woman between 40 and 50 years old with glioma. The rearranged chain carries TRBV19 and TRBJ1-3; a weak D assignment points to TRBD1 (6 bases agree). The sequencing here drew on PBMCs, taken from a glioma patient whose treatment included an IDH1 peptide vaccine. CDR3 sequence: CAAKSQDSSGNTIYF. The DNA sequence is TGTGCCGCCAAGAGTCAGGACAGCTCTGGAAACACCATATATTTT.